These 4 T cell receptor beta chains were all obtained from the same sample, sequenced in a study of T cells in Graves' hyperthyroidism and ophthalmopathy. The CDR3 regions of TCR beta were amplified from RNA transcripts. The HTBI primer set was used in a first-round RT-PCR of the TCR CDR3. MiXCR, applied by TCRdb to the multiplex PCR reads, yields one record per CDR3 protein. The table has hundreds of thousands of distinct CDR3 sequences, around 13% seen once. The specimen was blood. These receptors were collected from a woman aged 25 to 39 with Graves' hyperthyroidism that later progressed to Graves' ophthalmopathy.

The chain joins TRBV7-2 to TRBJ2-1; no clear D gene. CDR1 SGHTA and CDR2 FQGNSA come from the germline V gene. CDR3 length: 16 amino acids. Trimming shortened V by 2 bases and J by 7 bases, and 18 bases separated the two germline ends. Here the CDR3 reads CASSLRDIEIRNEQFF. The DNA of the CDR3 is TGTGCCAGCAGCTTAAGGGATATCGAGATTAGGAATGAGCAGTTCTTC.

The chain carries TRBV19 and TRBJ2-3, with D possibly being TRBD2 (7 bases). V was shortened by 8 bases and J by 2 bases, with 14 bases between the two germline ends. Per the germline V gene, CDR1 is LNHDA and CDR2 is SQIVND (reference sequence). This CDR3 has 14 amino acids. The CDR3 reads CASGGGWYTDTQYF. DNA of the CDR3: TGTGCCAGTGGGGGGGGCTGGTACACAGATACGCAGTATTTT. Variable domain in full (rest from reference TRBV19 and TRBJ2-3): DGGITQSPKYLFRKEGQNVTLSCEQNLNHDAMYWYRQDPGQGLRLIYYSQIVNDFQKGDIAEGYSVSREKKESFPLTVTSAQKNPTAFYLCASGGGWYTDTQYFGPGTRLTVL.

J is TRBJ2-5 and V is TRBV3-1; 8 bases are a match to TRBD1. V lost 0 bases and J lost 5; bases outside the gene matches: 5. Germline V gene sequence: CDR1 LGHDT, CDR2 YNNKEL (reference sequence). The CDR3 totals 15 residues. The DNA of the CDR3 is TGTGCCAGCAGCCAAGAAGGGTACAGGGGGGAGACCCAGTACTTC. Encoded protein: CASSQEGYRGETQYF.

This CDR3 reads CASSHPPGAGGMNTEAFF. CDR3 DNA sequence: TGCGCCAGCAGCCACCCCCCAGGCGCCGGGGGAATGAACACTGAAGCTTTCTTT. V usage is TRBV4-1 and J usage is TRBJ1-1; tentative D call: TRBD1 (5 bases). Deletions cut 3 bases from V and 0 bases from J, with 20 bases between. The CDR3 loop spans 18 amino acids. The germline V gene encodes CDR1 MGHRA and CDR2 YSYEKL.